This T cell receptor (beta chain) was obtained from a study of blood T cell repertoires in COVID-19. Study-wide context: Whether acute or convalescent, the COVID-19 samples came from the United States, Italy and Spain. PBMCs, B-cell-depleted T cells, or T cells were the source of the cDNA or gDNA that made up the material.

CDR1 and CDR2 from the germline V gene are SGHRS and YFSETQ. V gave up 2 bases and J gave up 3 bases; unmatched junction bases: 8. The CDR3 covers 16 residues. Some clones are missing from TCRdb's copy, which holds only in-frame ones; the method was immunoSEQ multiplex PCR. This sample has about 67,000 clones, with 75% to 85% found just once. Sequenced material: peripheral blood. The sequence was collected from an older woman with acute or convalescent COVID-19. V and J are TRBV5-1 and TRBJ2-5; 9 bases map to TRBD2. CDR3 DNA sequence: TGCGCCAGCAGCTTCACCCCCGCGGGGGGGGAAGAGACCCAGTACTTC. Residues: CASSFTPAGGEETQYF. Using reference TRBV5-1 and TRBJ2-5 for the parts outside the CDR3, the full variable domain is KAGVTQTPRYLIKTRGQQVTLSCSPISGHRSVSWYQQTPGQGLQFLFEYFSETQRNKGNFPGRFSGRQFSNSRSEMNVSTLELGDSALYLCASSFTPAGGEETQYFGPGTRLLVL.